This T cell receptor (beta chain) was recorded in a study of T cells in Graves' hyperthyroidism and ophthalmopathy. Study-wide context: The authors collected peripheral blood at initial diagnosis, before any treatment.

There are 14 residues in the CDR3. The trim removed 2 bases at V and 7 bases at J, leaving 3 bases unmatched. Germline CDR1 MGHDK, CDR2 SYGVNS. Authors of the study amplified TCR beta CDR3 regions from RNA transcripts. TCR CDR3 regions were first amplified by RT-PCR with HTBI primers. TCRdb ran MiXCR on the multiplex PCR reads and lists one entry per CDR3 protein. This sample yields almost 600,000 distinct CDR3 sequences, of which roughly 14% are seen a single time; under 7% belongs to the top ten. This clonotype came up a few times. The clonotype comes from a woman aged 25 to 39 with Graves' hyperthyroidism that later progressed to Graves' ophthalmopathy. V usage is TRBV25-1 and J usage is TRBJ1-2, with 11 bases matching TRBD1. Sequences were obtained from blood. CDR3 in amino acids: CASSEGQGAGGYTF. The DNA for the CDR3 is TGTGCCAGCAGTGAAGGACAGGGGGCGGGTGGCTACACCTTC.